These 20 T cell receptor beta chains came from one sample sequenced in a study of blood T cell repertoires in COVID-19. The assay was immunoSEQ multiplex PCR, and TCRdb's table has in-frame clones only and misses some. The data hold over 150,000 clones, with about 90% observed a single time. Specimen: PBMCs or T cells enriched from blood (not recorded which). The source of these receptors is a woman aged 25 to 45 who had recovered from COVID-19.

V and J are TRBV6-5 and TRBJ1-2, with D possibly matching TRBD1 (6 bases). Trimming left V 6 bases short and J 4 bases short, with 15 bases between. Germline values: CDR1 MNHEY, CDR2 SVGAGI. The CDR3 spans 14 residues. CDR3 bases: TGTGCCAGCAGAGGTGACAGGACGACCTATGGCTACACCTTC. Protein product: CASRGDRTTYGYTF.

V usage is TRBV11-3 and J usage is TRBJ2-3; D possibly corresponds to TRBD2 (5 bases). The germline CDR1 and CDR2 sequences are SGHNT and YENEEA. The length of the CDR3 is 17 residues. The germline V and J ends were trimmed by 0 bases and 9 bases, with 22 bases remaining between them. DNA of the CDR3: TGTGCCAGCAGCTTAGAAAGCTCGAGCGTCTCCTCGGGGACGCAGTATTTT. Residues: CASSLESSSVSSGTQYF. The full variable domain, completed using reference TRBV11-3 and TRBJ2-3, is EAGVVQSPRYKIIEKKQPVAFWCNPISGHNTLYWYLQNLGQGPELLIRYENEEAVDDSQLPKDRFSAERLKGVDSTLKIQPAELGDSAVYLCASSLESSSVSSGTQYFGPGTRLTVL.

The chain combines TRBV27 with TRBJ2-3; 7 nucleotides align to TRBD2. CDR3 length: 15 residues. With V trimmed by 6 bases and J by 3 bases, 9 bases remained unmatched. CDR1 MNHEY and CDR2 SMNVEV come from the germline V gene (reference sequence). The CDR3 loop is CASSPGTKITDTQYF. The CDR3 coding sequence is TGTGCCAGCAGCCCCGGGACTAAGATTACAGATACGCAGTATTTT.

This clone has more than one count but fewer than ten. V usage is TRBV30 and J usage is TRBJ2-2; 9 nucleotides match TRBD1. The CDR3 contains 12 residues. Trimming cost V 7 bases and J 6 bases; bases outside gene matches: 3. Germline assignment: CDR1 GTSNPN and CDR2 SVGIG (reference sequence). The CDR3 sequence is CAFTGGPGELFF. CDR3 nucleotide sequence: TGTGCCTTTACAGGGGGCCCCGGGGAGCTGTTTTTT.

The genes are TRBV19 and TRBJ2-7, with TRBD1 identical over 8 bases. V lost 10 bases to trimming and J lost 1 base; unmatched junction nucleotides: 12. The CDR3 consists of 15 residues. Germline V gene lookup returns CDR1 LNHDA and CDR2 SQIVND (reference sequence). DNA of the CDR3: TGTGCCACCAAGGGTGGGCAGGGGGCTTCCTACGAGCAGTACTTC. As protein: CATKGGQGASYEQYF.

The chain employs TRBV7-9 and TRBJ1-6, with D perhaps matching TRBD1 (5 bases). The CDR3 has 15 amino acids. The V end lost 2 bases, the J end lost 5 bases, and 10 bases lay between the germline ends. Germline V gene data show CDR1 as SEHNR and CDR2 as FQNEAQ (reference sequence). The CDR3 DNA reads as TGTGCCAGCAGCTTACGTCCGGGGGATAATTCACCCCTCCACTTT. Translated: CASSLRPGDNSPLHF.

V and J are TRBV4-2 and TRBJ1-2; D uncertain. This CDR3 is 14 amino acids long. The V end lost 1 base, the J end lost 4 bases, and 10 bases lay between the germline ends. CDR1 is LGHNA, CDR2 YNFKEQ, per germline. The CDR3 DNA reads TGTGCCAGCAGCCAAGGTGAGGGCCTCTATGGCTACACCTTC. The encoded protein is CASSQGEGLYGYTF.

The V gene is TRBV9, the J gene TRBJ1-1; 8 bases line up with TRBD1. Germline CDR1 and CDR2: SGDLS and YYNGEE. V lost 1 base to trimming and J lost 2 bases; unmatched junction nucleotides: 10. The CDR3 spans 17 residues. For the CDR3, the DNA is TGTGCCAGCAGCGTACCGACAGGGGATATCCTAAACACTGAAGCTTTCTTT. Translation gives CASSVPTGDILNTEAFF.

The chain combines TRBV6-2 or TRBV6-3 with TRBJ1-5; unclear D gene. V lost 0 bases and J lost 2, with 11 bases in between. Germline V lookup: CDR1 MNHEY, CDR2 SVGEGT. The CDR3 has 16 amino acids. The CDR3 DNA reads TGTGCCAGCAGTTACTCGTCAGAACCAGGCAATCAGCCCCAGCATTTT. As protein: CASSYSSEPGNQPQHF.

V and J are TRBV30 and TRBJ2-1; D is perhaps TRBD2 (5 bases). This CDR3 contains 16 residues. Trimming stripped 0 bases from V and 8 bases from J, with 20 bases between. Germline loops: CDR1 GTSNPN, CDR2 SVGIG (reference sequence). This CDR3 reads CAWSVPRALGMYEQFF. The CDR3 region has the DNA TGTGCCTGGAGTGTACCAAGAGCCCTCGGGATGTATGAGCAGTTCTTC.

The V and J genes are TRBV15 and TRBJ1-5; D call uncertain. The CDR3 consists of 13 residues. From germline, CDR1 is LNHNV and CDR2 YYDKDF (reference sequence). Trimming shortened V by 0 bases and J by 6 bases, and 6 bases separated the two germline ends. The CDR3 coding sequence is TGTGCCACCAGCAGAGATCGGGGTCAGCCCCAGCATTTT. Protein product: CATSRDRGQPQHF.

This clone came up a few times. V and J are TRBV5-6 and TRBJ1-1, with D possibly TRBD1 on 6 matching bases. V was shortened by 4 bases and J by 2 bases, with 15 bases between the two germline ends. Germline assignment: CDR1 SGHDT and CDR2 YYEEEE. The CDR3 consists of 15 residues. The CDR3 DNA reads TGTGCCAGCAGCATTAAAGGGGGTCCCAACACTGAAGCTTTCTTT. It specifies CASSIKGGPNTEAFF.

This chain uses TRBV20-1 with TRBJ1-1; no clear D gene. V was clipped by 6 bases and J by 10 bases, with 12 bases between them. The germline CDR1 and CDR2 sequences are DFQATT and SNEGSKA (reference sequence). This CDR3 spans 10 amino acids. CDR3 amino acids: CSALRAGAFF. In nucleotides, the CDR3 is TGCAGTGCACTGCGGGCGGGAGCTTTCTTT.

The V call is TRBV5-8, the J call TRBJ2-7; D perhaps matches TRBD1 (6 bases). The CDR3 consists of 14 residues. The V gene's germline CDR1 is SGHTS and CDR2 YDEGEE. V was clipped by 2 bases and J by 4 bases, with 13 bases between them. The CDR3 sequence: CASSLPGTSYEQYF. The CDR3 DNA sequence: TGTGCCAGCAGCTTACCCGGGACATCGTACGAGCAGTACTTC.

This clone was seen only a few times. The chain is built from TRBV7-3 and TRBJ2-7, with 9 bases matching TRBD1. With 5 bases clipped from V and 12 bases from J, the junction kept 14 bases outside the gene matches. Germline values: CDR1 SGHTA, CDR2 FQGTGA. The CDR3 length is 14 residues. The CDR3 nucleotides are TGTGCCAGCAGCCTCACAGGGGGCTGGGGTGTTCGGTACTTC. This translates into CASSLTGGWGVRYF.

The chain links TRBV18 to TRBJ1-5; D is unclear. In germline, CDR1 is KGHSH, CDR2 LQKENI. Trimming stripped 6 bases from V and 7 bases from J, with 16 bases between. This CDR3 comprises 14 residues. The CDR3 reads CASSRKQEKQPQHF. The CDR3 nucleotides are TGTGCCAGCTCCCGAAAGCAGGAAAAGCAGCCCCAGCATTTT.

This clone appeared once. This same CDR3 is encoded by further DNA sequences in the sample. This chain connects TRBV9 to TRBJ1-1, with D unclear. V lost 0 bases and J 1 base, leaving 4 bases between the germline ends. The length of the CDR3 is 13 residues. Germline V CDR1 and CDR2: SGDLS, YYNGEE. The CDR3 coding sequence is TGTGCCAGCAGCGTAGCCGGGAACACTGAAGCTTTCTTT. As protein: CASSVAGNTEAFF.

The rearrangement uses TRBV19 and TRBJ1-5; 8 bases fit TRBD1. This CDR3 contains 13 residues. Looked up from germline, CDR1 is LNHDA and CDR2 is SQIVND (reference sequence). The V segment lost 9 bases and the J segment 2 bases; nucleotides outside the gene matches: 3. CDR3 sequence (DNA): TGTGCCAGCACGACAGGGGGCAATCAGCCCCAGCATTTT. It specifies CASTTGGNQPQHF.

This clone is a singleton in its sample. The chain employs TRBV11-3 and TRBJ1-4, with D possibly being TRBD1 (5 bases). The germline V and J ends were trimmed by 6 bases and 1 base, with 9 bases remaining between them. The CDR3 covers 14 residues. The V gene's germline CDR1 is SGHNT and CDR2 YENEEA. CDR3 in amino acids: CASSSGLTNEKLFF. Here the CDR3 DNA reads TGTGCCAGCAGTTCAGGGTTAACTAATGAAAAACTGTTTTTT. Variable domain in full (rest from reference TRBV11-3 and TRBJ1-4): EAGVVQSPRYKIIEKKQPVAFWCNPISGHNTLYWYLQNLGQGPELLIRYENEEAVDDSQLPKDRFSAERLKGVDSTLKIQPAELGDSAVYLCASSSGLTNEKLFFGSGTQLSVL.

This CDR3 is CASSQQFGGYTF. As DNA, the CDR3 is TGTGCCAGCAGCCAACAGTTTGGTGGCTACACCTTC. The rearrangement uses TRBV3-1 (or the pseudogene TRBV3-2) and TRBJ1-2; D gene uncertain. The CDR3 is 12 amino acids. Looked up from germline, CDR1 is LGHDT and CDR2 is YNNKEL (reference sequence). Trimming left V 2 bases short and J 7 bases short, with 8 bases between.